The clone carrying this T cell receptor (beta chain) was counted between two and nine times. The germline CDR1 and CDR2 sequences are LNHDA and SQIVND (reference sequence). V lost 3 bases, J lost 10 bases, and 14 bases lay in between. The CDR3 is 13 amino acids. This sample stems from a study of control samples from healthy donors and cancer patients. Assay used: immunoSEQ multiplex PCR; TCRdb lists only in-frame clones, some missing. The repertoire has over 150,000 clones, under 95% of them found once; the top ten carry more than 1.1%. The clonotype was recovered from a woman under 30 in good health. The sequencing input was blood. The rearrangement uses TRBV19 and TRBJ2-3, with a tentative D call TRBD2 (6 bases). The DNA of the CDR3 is TGTGCCAGTAGTATGGGGACTTCGGGGGCGCAGTATTTT. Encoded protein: CASSMGTSGAQYF.